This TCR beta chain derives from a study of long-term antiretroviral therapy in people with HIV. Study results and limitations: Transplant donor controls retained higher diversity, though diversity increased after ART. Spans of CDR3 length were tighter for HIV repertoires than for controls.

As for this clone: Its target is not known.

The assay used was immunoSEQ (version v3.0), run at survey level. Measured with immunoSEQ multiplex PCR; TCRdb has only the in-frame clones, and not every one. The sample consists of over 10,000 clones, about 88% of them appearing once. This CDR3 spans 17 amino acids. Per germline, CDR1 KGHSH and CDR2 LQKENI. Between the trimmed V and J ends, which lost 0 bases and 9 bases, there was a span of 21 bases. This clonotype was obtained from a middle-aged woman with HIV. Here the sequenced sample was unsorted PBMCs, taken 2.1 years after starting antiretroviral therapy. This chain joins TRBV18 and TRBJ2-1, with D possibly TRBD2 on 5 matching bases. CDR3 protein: CASSPPMRVLSSAEQFF. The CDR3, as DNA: TGTGCCAGCTCACCACCGATGAGGGTATTGAGCAGCGCTGAGCAGTTCTTC. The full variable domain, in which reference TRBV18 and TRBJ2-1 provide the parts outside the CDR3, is NAGVMQNPRHLVRRRGQEARLRCSPMKGHSHVYWYRQLPEEGLKFMVYLQKENIIDESGMPKERFSAEFPKEGPSILRIQQVVRGDSAAYFCASSPPMRVLSSAEQFFGPGTRLTVL.